These 13 T cell receptor beta chains were sequenced from one sample in a study of identical twins' blood T cells. TCRdb reprocessed the 5' RACE reads via MiXCR and lists one record per CDR3 protein. The sample records fewer than 450,000 distinct CDR3 sequences, roughly 27% being singletons. Source material: PBMCs. The receptors were sampled from a woman between 18 and 49 years old in good health.

This clonotype has just a few counts. The chain recombines TRBV29-1 with TRBJ2-3; 8 bases fit TRBD2. V gave up 5 bases and J gave up 2 bases; unmatched junction bases: 6. From germline, CDR1 is SQVTM and CDR2 ANQGSEA. The CDR3 covers 14 residues. The CDR3 sequence: CSVTSGRITDTQYF. The CDR3 region has the DNA TGCAGCGTTACGAGCGGGAGAATCACAGATACGCAGTATTTT.

The chain joins TRBV7-9 to TRBJ2-7; TRBD2 might be the D (6 bases). The CDR3 has 16 residues. The V gene's germline CDR1 is SEHNR and CDR2 FQNEAQ (reference sequence). V lost 5 bases and J 6 bases, leaving 23 bases between the germline ends. CDR3 sequence: CASSLGLGSLYPEQYF. DNA for the CDR3: TGTGCCAGCAGCCTGGGACTTGGTTCTCTTTATCCCGAGCAGTACTTC.

The chain carries TRBV20-1 and TRBJ1-1; no reliable D call. Looked up from germline, CDR1 is DFQATT and CDR2 is SNEGSKA (reference sequence). Trimming removed 0 bases from V and 6 bases from J, with 11 bases in between. CDR3 size: 13 residues. This CDR3 reads CSARDAGWAEAFF. CDR3 DNA sequence: TGCAGTGCTAGAGACGCGGGGTGGGCTGAAGCTTTCTTT.

In this sample, this clonotype turned up a few times. The chain has TRBV5-1 and TRBJ1-1, with a possible D match to TRBD1 (5 bases). V lost 2 bases and J 7 bases, leaving 15 bases between the germline ends. The germline gives CDR1 SGHRS, CDR2 YFSETQ. The CDR3 has 14 amino acids. This chain's CDR3 is CASSLGSTDNEAFF. DNA of the CDR3: TGCGCCAGCAGCTTAGGGTCGACAGACAATGAAGCTTTCTTT.

This clonotype was detected only a few times. V and J are TRBV11-2 and TRBJ2-3; perhaps TRBD2 as D (5 bases). CDR1 is SGHAT, CDR2 FQNNGV, per germline. V shed 7 bases and J shed 3 bases, with 20 bases lying between them. CDR3 size: 16 residues. The CDR3 DNA reads as TGTGCCAGCACCGAATCGGTTCGGGGTGGGACAGATACGCAGTATTTT. Amino acids: CASTESVRGGTDTQYF.

The rearrangement joins TRBV29-1 to TRBJ1-3; no clear D gene. Per germline, CDR1 SQVTM and CDR2 ANQGSEA. V lost 4 bases and J lost 4, with 11 bases in between. The CDR3 extends over 13 amino acids. In nucleotides, the CDR3 is TGCAGCGTTGCTCGGGGTTCGGGAAACACCATATATTTT. This codes for CSVARGSGNTIYF. Full variable domain (rest looked up from reference TRBV29-1 and TRBJ1-3): SAVISQKPSRDICQRGTSLTIQCQVDSQVTMMFWYRQQPGQSLTLIATANQGSEATYESGFVIDKFPISRPNLTFSTLTVSNMSPEDSSIYLCSVARGSGNTIYFGEGSWLTVV.

This clonotype was counted a few times. The rearrangement links TRBV7-2 to TRBJ2-3; tentative D call: TRBD2 (5 bases). Trimming left V 1 base short and J 2 bases short, with 13 bases between. CDR1 is SGHTA and CDR2 is FQGNSA in the germline V gene. The CDR3 extends over 16 amino acids. In nucleotides, the CDR3 is TGTGCCAGCAGCTTAGTGGTGGGCGGGCTCACAGATACGCAGTATTTT. Translated, it gives CASSLVVGGLTDTQYF.

In this sample, this clonotype turned up many times. The chain combines TRBV20-1 with TRBJ2-7, with D maybe TRBD1 (5 bases). V dropped 5 bases and J dropped 1 base, with 12 bases sitting between them. This CDR3 region has 13 residues. CDR1 is DFQATT and CDR2 is SNEGSKA in the germline V gene (reference sequence). CDR3 amino acids: CSASLTASYEQYF. The DNA for the CDR3 is TGCAGTGCTTCCTTGACAGCATCCTACGAGCAGTACTTC.

V gene TRBV19 combines with J gene TRBJ1-1; 9 positions agree with TRBD1. V shed 4 bases and J 4 bases; nucleotides not matched to a gene: 10. CDR3 size: 16 residues. Looked up from germline, CDR1 is LNHDA and CDR2 is SQIVND (reference sequence). CDR3 sequence: CASSTRDRVRSTEAFF. CDR3 DNA sequence: TGTGCCAGTAGTACTCGGGACAGGGTAAGGAGCACTGAAGCTTTCTTT.

The V call is TRBV7-6, the J call TRBJ1-3; D is unclear. The CDR3 sequence is 19 residues long. V gave up 0 bases and J gave up 1 base, with 19 bases separating them. Germline V lookup: CDR1 SGHVS, CDR2 FNYEAQ. DNA of the CDR3: TGTGCCAGCAGCTTAGCGCTGGCTCCAGAATCCCCTTCTGGAAACACCATATATTTT. Its protein product is CASSLALAPESPSGNTIYF.

The chain is built from TRBV3-1 and TRBJ1-2; D unresolved. Germline assignment: CDR1 LGHDT and CDR2 YNNKEL (reference sequence). The CDR3 has 15 residues. V shed 1 base and J shed 2 bases, with 11 bases lying between them. The CDR3 DNA reads as TGTGCCAGCAGCCAAGGCTCAGTTATGAACTATGGCTACACCTTC. Its protein is CASSQGSVMNYGYTF. The whole variable domain, filled in from reference TRBV3-1 and TRBJ1-2, reads DTAVSQTPKYLVTQMGNDKSIKCEQNLGHDTMYWYKQDSKKFLKIMFSYNNKELIINETVPNRFSPKSPDKAHLNLHINSLELGDSAVYFCASSQGSVMNYGYTFGSGTRLTVV.

This clonotype was counted between two and nine times. The V gene is TRBV5-1, the J gene TRBJ1-2; D gene uncertain. CDR3 length: 14 residues. Trimming shortened V by 0 bases and J by 6 bases, and 12 bases separated the two germline ends. From germline, CDR1 is SGHRS and CDR2 YFSETQ. CDR3 DNA sequence: TGCGCCAGCAGCTTGGAAAGCAGACGACATGGCTACACCTTC. Translated: CASSLESRRHGYTF.

This clonotype was seen a few times. CDR3 sequence: CASSVGRYDTQYF. The CDR3 DNA sequence: TGTGCCAGCAGTGTTGGGCGCTATGATACGCAGTATTTT. J is TRBJ2-3 and V is TRBV6-5; unclear D gene. The CDR3 contains 13 residues. Germline CDR1 and CDR2: MNHEY and SVGAGI. V lost 5 bases, J lost 6 bases, and 12 bases lay in between.